This is a list of T cell receptor beta chains from one sample in a study of T cells in Graves' hyperthyroidism and ophthalmopathy. MiXCR, run by TCRdb on the multiplex PCR reads, gives a single entry per CDR3 protein. The data contain around 600,000 distinct CDR3 sequences, roughly 46% of them seen just once; the ten biggest clones take up roughly 6.5%. Sequenced input: peripheral blood or thyroid tissue (not recorded which). These receptors came from an adult man with Graves' disease, either hyperthyroidism or ophthalmopathy (not recorded which). CDR3s include the opening cysteine and the closing phenylalanine or tryptophan. D genes are given only for firm matches. The size entry is marked missing in some rows and otherwise reads once, few, many or a size class.

D,J,V,size,length,CDR3,DNA
-,TRBJ1-2,TRBV2,-,13,CASRGRAVYGYTF,TGTGCCAGCAGGGGGAGAGCGGTCTATGGCTACACCTTC
-,TRBJ1-3,TRBV7-9,-,14,CASSLTRSGNTIYF,TGTGCCAGCAGTTTAACCCGCTCTGGAAACACCATATATTTT
-,TRBJ2-2,TRBV6-5,-,16,CASSYFGPGTTGELFF,TGTGCCAGCAGTTATTTTGGGCCGGGTACCACCGGGGAGCTGTTTTTT
TRBD1,TRBJ1-5,TRBV29-1,-,12,CSVGTGHQPQHF,TGCAGCGTTGGGACAGGGCATCAGCCCCAGCATTTT
-,TRBJ1-1,TRBV29-1,many,13,CSVAMGLNTEAFF,TGCAGCGTTGCGATGGGGTTGAACACTGAAGCTTTCTTT
-,TRBJ1-2,TRBV24-1,-,13,CATSGAWTAGYTF,TGTGCCACCAGTGGGGCCTGGACAGCTGGCTACACCTTC
TRBD1,TRBJ2-6,TRBV29-1,many,16,CSGLDRGRSGANVLTF,TGCAGCGGCCTAGACAGGGGAAGGTCTGGGGCCAACGTCCTGACTTTC
-,TRBJ1-6,TRBV7-2,many,13,CASSLNNNSPLHF,TGTGCCAGCAGCCTAAATAATAATTCACCCCTCCACTTT
-,TRBJ1-1,TRBV15,many,12,CATSGRQSEAFF,TGTGCCACCAGTGGCCGACAGTCTGAAGCTTTCTTT
-,TRBJ1-3,TRBV6-1,-,15,CASSVDVSSGNTIYF,TGTGCCAGCAGTGTAGACGTCTCCTCTGGAAACACCATATATTTT
-,TRBJ1-5,TRBV24-1,few,15,CATSDPGMGNQPQHF,TGTGCCACCAGTGACCCCGGGATGGGGAATCAGCCCCAGCATTTT
TRBD1,TRBJ1-5,TRBV19,-,17,CASSIAGTGLSNQPQHF,TGTGCCAGTAGTATCGCGGGGACAGGTCTTAGCAATCAGCCCCAGCATTTT
TRBD1,TRBJ1-6,TRBV7-6,many,16,CASSSTGGSYNSPLHF,TGTGCCAGCAGCTCAACAGGGGGCTCCTATAATTCACCCCTCCACTTT
-,TRBJ1-1,TRBV7-8,few,14,CASSRPGVGTEAFF,TGTGCCAGCAGCCGACCAGGGGTTGGGACTGAAGCTTTCTTT
-,TRBJ1-2,TRBV7-9,few,12,CVYGGGFYGYTF,TGTGTCTACGGCGGGGGCTTCTATGGCTACACCTTC
-,TRBJ2-7,TRBV7-9,many,14,CASSLEGLSYEQYF,TGTGCCAGCAGCCTAGAGGGACTCTCCTACGAGCAGTACTTC
-,TRBJ2-6,TRBV7-9,once,10,CASTPNVLTF,TGTGCCAGCACCCCCAACGTCCTGACTTTC
-,TRBJ2-7,TRBV7-9,few,12,CASSPDLGEQYF,TGTGCCAGCAGCCCAGACTTAGGAGAGCAGTACTTC
TRBD2,TRBJ2-7,TRBV14,few,16,CASSRTSGRASYEQYF,TGTGCCAGCAGCCGCACTAGCGGGAGGGCCTCCTACGAGCAGTACTTC
TRBD1,TRBJ1-1,TRBV5-4,once,13,CASSQAGGYKAFF,TGCGCCAGCAGCCAAGCAGGGGGGTATAAGGCTTTCTTT
-,TRBJ1-4,TRBV20-1,few,14,CSARGDKGGEKLFF,TGCAGTGCTAGGGGGGATAAGGGTGGAGAAAAACTGTTTTTT
TRBD1,TRBJ1-4,TRBV25-1,-,16,CASSARGDSFNEKLFF,TGTGCCAGCAGTGCTCGCGGGGACAGCTTTAATGAAAAACTGTTTTTT
TRBD2,TRBJ2-5,TRBV20-1,-,13,CSARASGSETQYF,TGCAGTGCTAGAGCCAGCGGGAGTGAGACCCAGTACTTC
TRBD1,TRBJ1-4,TRBV7-2,-,15,CASRTTGGANEKLFF,TGTGCCAGCAGAACGACAGGGGGTGCTAATGAAAAACTGTTTTTT
TRBD2,TRBJ2-7,TRBV7-2,few,15,CASSSREGDSYEQYF,TGTGCCAGCAGCTCGAGGGAGGGTGACTCCTACGAGCAGTACTTC
-,TRBJ1-3,TRBV7-2,-,15,CASSLGGWSGNTIYF,TGTGCCAGCAGCTTAGGGGGGTGGTCTGGAAACACCATATATTTT
TRBD1,TRBJ2-7,TRBV29-1,-,15,CSVIPDRATSYEQYF,TGCAGCGTGATCCCCGACAGGGCCACTTCCTACGAGCAGTACTTC
TRBD1,TRBJ1-3,TRBV29-1,-,15,CSLAPTGAVGNTIYF,TGCAGCTTGGCACCGACAGGGGCCGTGGGAAACACCATATATTTT
-,TRBJ1-2,TRBV2,-,16,CASSEALLGSGYGYTF,TGTGCCAGCAGTGAAGCGCTTCTAGGGTCCGGCTATGGCTACACCTTC
-,TRBJ1-1,TRBV7-9,-,13,CASSLFANTEAFF,TGTGCCAGCAGCTTGTTTGCGAACACTGAAGCTTTCTTT
-,TRBJ1-1,TRBV7-9,few,15,CASSWGDVGNTEAFF,TGTGCCAGCAGCTGGGGGGACGTCGGGAACACTGAAGCTTTCTTT
-,TRBJ1-1,TRBV2,-,15,CASSQDSQMNTEAFF,TGTGCCAGCAGCCAAGATAGTCAGATGAACACTGAAGCTTTCTTT
TRBD1,TRBJ2-7,TRBV2,few,17,CASSEARQGVISYEQYF,TGTGCCAGCAGTGAAGCTCGGCAGGGGGTCATCTCCTACGAGCAGTACTTC
TRBD1,TRBJ1-4,TRBV2,few,15,CASSERGTGDGKLFF,TGTGCCAGCAGTGAAAGAGGGACAGGGGACGGAAAACTGTTTTTT
-,TRBJ1-3,TRBV25-1,-,12,CASRGIRDTIYF,TGTGCCAGCAGGGGTATTAGGGACACCATATATTTT
-,TRBJ1-4,TRBV14,-,14,CASSQEANGEKLFF,TGTGCCAGCAGCCAAGAGGCTAACGGCGAAAAACTGTTTTTT
TRBD1,TRBJ1-5,TRBV24-1,-,15,CARRLTGSGSQPQHF,TGTGCTAGACGCCTGACAGGGTCAGGCTCTCAGCCCCAGCATTTT
TRBD2,TRBJ2-5,TRBV15,-,17,CAASSPGLAGVQETQYF,TGTGCCGCCAGCAGCCCGGGACTAGCGGGGGTGCAAGAGACCCAGTACTTC
-,TRBJ2-5,TRBV10-1,-,14,CASSDGAGQETQYF,TGTGCCAGCAGTGATGGGGCGGGGCAAGAGACCCAGTACTTC
-,TRBJ1-2,TRBV7-9,-,15,CASSLMGGGPRGYTF,TGTGCCAGCAGCCTGATGGGGGGCGGGCCGCGGGGCTACACCTTC
-,TRBJ2-7,TRBV2,many,15,CASSERGWSTHEQYF,TGTGCCAGCAGTGAACGGGGGTGGTCAACCCACGAGCAGTACTTC
TRBD1,TRBJ1-5,TRBV24-1,-,15,CATSDTTGGNQPQHF,TGTGCCACCAGTGATACTACAGGGGGCAATCAGCCCCAGCATTTT
-,TRBJ2-7,TRBV5-1,-,14,CASSAIREDGELYF,TGCGCCAGCAGCGCCATTAGGGAGGACGGGGAGCTGTACTTC
-,TRBJ1-2,TRBV7-9,-,16,CASSLEQGRVYYGYTF,TGTGCCAGCAGCTTAGAGCAGGGACGGGTCTACTATGGCTACACCTTC
TRBD1,TRBJ2-7,TRBV5-5,-,15,CASSSRQGAFYEQYF,TGTGCCAGCAGCTCTCGACAGGGCGCCTTCTACGAGCAGTACTTC
TRBD1,TRBJ1-2,TRBV20-1,few,15,CSASDPVDRGNGYTF,TGCAGTGCTAGCGATCCCGTGGACAGGGGGAATGGCTACACCTTC
TRBD2,TRBJ2-7,TRBV7-9,-,14,CASSLPGGPYEQYF,TGTGCCAGCAGCTTACCGGGAGGGCCCTACGAGCAGTACTTC